Listed below are T cell receptor beta chains from one sample, sequenced in a study of lymphopenia after photon versus proton radiotherapy. TCRdb's copy holds only in-frame clones and misses some; the assay was immunoSEQ multiplex PCR. The sample has 15,000 to 20,000 clones; less than 90% are singletons. The sample here was peripheral blood, taken from a patient treated with proton-based radiotherapy. All receptors come from a woman between 55 and 75 years old with cholangiocarcinoma. Some clones in this sample may be carry-over from other donors' samples. The CDR3 runs from the conserved cysteine through the conserved F or W. Rows give clone size only sometimes, using once, few, many, or a class for an expanded clone.

TRBJ2-2 | TRBV5-6 | NA | CASSLGNTGELFF
TRBJ1-6 | TRBV10-2 | NA | CASSEATGGSSPLHF
TRBJ1-4 | TRBV5-1 | NA | CASSLALSGHEKLFF
TRBJ2-3 | TRBV10-3 | NA | CAISESGLSTDTQYF
TRBJ1-3 | TRBV11-2 | NA | CASSITGGGSSSGNTIYF
NA | TRBV10-2 | NA | CASSLRAYEQYF
TRBJ2-1 | TRBV11-3 | NA | CASSSKRNNEQFF
TRBJ1-5 | TRBV6-1 | NA | CASSEGGFYSNQPQHF
TRBJ2-1 | TRBV6-5 | few | CASRSGTSGSNEQFF
TRBJ2-3 | TRBV6-1 | NA | CASSGSGGVRDTQYF
TRBJ1-5 | TRBV19 | NA | CASSARTGEQPQHF
TRBJ1-1 | TRBV10-2 | NA | CASTRIKNTEAFF
TRBJ1-1 | TRBV5-5 | NA | CASSLSWGRSYTEAFF
TRBJ2-2 | TRBV4-3 | NA | CASSLTPGTGNTGELFF
TRBJ1-2 | TRBV6-5 | NA | CASSYKGTYGYTF
TRBJ2-3 | TRBV13 | NA | CASSPGGHSTDTQYF
TRBJ2-1 | TRBV15 | NA | CATSRDGGTYNEQFF
TRBJ2-3 | TRBV5-8 | NA | CASSLGLADDTQYF
TRBJ1-3 | TRBV15 | NA | CATSSYGAGGGSGNTIYF
TRBJ2-1 | TRBV4-3 | NA | CASSPNLGTRYNEQFF
TRBJ2-6 | TRBV30 | NA | CACHPSTGANVLTF
TRBJ1-4 | TRBV15 | NA | CATSRDKVTGRNEKLFF
TRBJ1-5 | TRBV29-1 | NA | CSVQGGRDQPQHF
TRBJ1-2 | TRBV11-3 | NA | CASSLDGRGYGYTF
TRBJ2-1 | TRBV19 | NA | CASRVTGGHNEQFF
TRBJ1-3 | TRBV9 | NA | CASSPGTAGNTIYF
TRBJ1-6 | TRBV21-1 | NA | CASSKEWGTGGNSPLHF
TRBJ2-3 | TRBV18 | NA | CASSLRTGEVPDTQYF
TRBJ1-1 | TRBV19 | NA | CASSQRSENTEAFF
TRBJ2-3 | TRBV7-9 | NA | CASSLAGRQGQYF
TRBJ2-1 | TRBV5-1 | NA | CASSLALAGLNEQFF
TRBJ2-7 | TRBV20-1 | medium-sized | CSALDYEQYF
TRBJ2-3 | TRBV14 | NA | CASSQAGIFTDTQYF
TRBJ1-2 | TRBV2 | NA | CASKPPGGSGGYTF
TRBJ2-3 | TRBV10-1 | NA | CASSEGVFPDTQYF
TRBJ1-5 | TRBV6-1 | NA | CASSEISRGRNQPQHF
TRBJ2-2 | TRBV4-3 | NA | CASSTGTGTGELFF
TRBJ1-5 | TRBV19 | NA | CASGWGGQGYQPQHF
TRBJ2-7 | TRBV10-3 | NA | CAISEIGGPYEQYF
TRBJ1-2 | TRBV7-9 | NA | CASSLTGSYGYTF
TRBJ2-5 | TRBV7-6 | NA | CASSLGEDPVQYF
TRBJ2-1 | TRBV6-4 | NA | CASIGSSYNEQFF
TRBJ1-2 | TRBV19 | NA | CASSIIYRAYGYTF
TRBJ2-3 | TRBV4-1 | NA | CASSQYTGGLTDTQYF
TRBJ2-3 | TRBV9 | NA | CASSQGTDTQYF
TRBJ1-4 | TRBV4-1 | NA | CASSLKLQSPFEKLFF
TRBJ1-2 | TRBV11-1 | few | CASSFRPRDGYTF
TRBJ2-5 | TRBV10-3 | NA | CAARRGGGEETQYF
TRBJ1-2 | TRBV10-3 | NA | CAIRMGQGGDGYTF
TRBJ2-7 | TRBV6-6 | NA | CASSYTGDEQYF
TRBJ2-5 | TRBV11-2 | NA | CASSFDRPLEETQYF